Below are 13 T cell receptor beta chains sequenced from a single sample in a study of shared clonotypes between healthy human individuals. The protocol was immunoSEQ multiplex PCR, while the TCRdb copy is restricted to in-frame clones and leaves out a portion. The table shows about 1.5 million clones, with around 98% occurring only once. Sequenced material: naive CD4+ T cells sorted from blood. Subset described: CD45RA+ positively selected. These receptors all come from a man aged 25-45 years in good health.

This clone appeared once. V is TRBV6-6 and J is TRBJ1-4; possibly TRBD1 for D (5 bases). The CDR3 has 16 amino acids. V shed 2 bases and J shed 5 bases, with 15 bases lying between them. Germline CDR1 reads MNHNY; CDR2 reads SVGAGI (reference sequence). The CDR3 region has the DNA TGTGCCAGCAGTTACCAAATTGCTGGGGGGAATGAAAAACTGTTTTTT. Its protein product is CASSYQIAGGNEKLFF.

This clone was recorded once. The chain is built from TRBV28 and TRBJ2-2, with TRBD2 identical over 8 bases. The junction had 3 bases not matched to a gene; V was cut back by 6 bases and J by 6 bases. Germline lookup yields CDR1 MDHEN and CDR2 SYDVKM. The CDR3 totals 13 residues. The CDR3: CASSPGGSGELFF. The CDR3 DNA reads as TGTGCCAGCAGCCCGGGGGGGTCCGGGGAGCTGTTTTTT. The whole variable domain, remainder taken from reference TRBV28 and TRBJ2-2, is DVKVTQSSRYLVKRTGEKVFLECVQDMDHENMFWYRQDPGLGLRLIYFSYDVKMKEKGDIPEGYSVSREKKERFSLILESASTNQTSMYLCASSPGGSGELFFGEGSRLTVL.

This chain connects TRBV28 to TRBJ2-2, with no clear D. Trimming pared 7 bases from V and 3 bases from J, leaving 9 bases between. CDR1 MDHEN and CDR2 SYDVKM come from the germline V gene. The CDR3 has 13 amino acids. CDR3 in amino acids: CASKSRYTGELFF. Here the CDR3 DNA reads TGTGCCAGCAAGTCGAGGTACACCGGGGAGCTGTTTTTT.

This chain joins TRBV23-1 and TRBJ2-7; possible D gene TRBD2, 7 bases. TRBV23-1 is filed as an ORF, its function uncertain. The length of the CDR3 is 15 residues. The ends were cut back, 7 bases at V and 1 base at J, with 17 bases in the middle. This CDR3 is CASTKGGGLSYEQYF. CDR3 nucleotide sequence: TGCGCCAGCACCAAAGGGGGAGGGCTATCCTACGAGCAGTACTTC.

The chain joins TRBV27 to TRBJ2-7; D call uncertain. From germline, CDR1 is MNHEY and CDR2 SMNVEV (reference sequence). The CDR3 totals 13 residues. V lost 9 bases and J lost 6, with 18 bases in between. The CDR3 region is CASMLVGHFEQYF. The DNA for the CDR3 is TGTGCCAGTATGCTAGTTGGCCATTTCGAGCAGTACTTC.

This chain uses TRBV18 with TRBJ2-7; D might be TRBD2 (6 bases). The germline V and J ends were trimmed by 3 bases and 5 bases, with 17 bases remaining between them. The germline CDR1 and CDR2 sequences are KGHSH and LQKENI. The length of the CDR3 is 15 residues. The CDR3 nucleotides read TGTGCCAGCTCACCGGGCGGGAATTTATTTGACGAGCAGTACTTC. Its protein is CASSPGGNLFDEQYF.

In DNA form, the CDR3 reads TGTGCCAGTCTAGCGGGCAACGAGCAGTACTTC. Translation: CASLAGNEQYF. The chain combines TRBV6-5 with TRBJ2-7, with 8 bases matching TRBD2. Germline V gene sequence: CDR1 MNHEY, CDR2 SVGAGI. The ends lost 9 bases at V and 5 bases at J; junction bases unmatched: 3. There are 11 residues in the CDR3.

The chain uses TRBV18 and TRBJ2-6; D is undetermined. V was clipped by 3 bases and J by 1 base, with 7 bases between them. The CDR3 has 15 residues. CDR1 is KGHSH, CDR2 LQKENI, per germline. The CDR3 loop is CASSPLASGANVLTF. CDR3 DNA sequence: TGTGCCAGCTCACCCCTGGCATCTGGGGCCAACGTCCTGACTTTC.

The chain employs TRBV4-3 and TRBJ2-2; D gene unclear. V lost 0 bases and J 9 bases, leaving 14 bases between the germline ends. The CDR3 extends over 15 amino acids. Germline V lookup: CDR1 LGHNA, CDR2 YSLEER. The CDR3 here is CASSQEGNVQWELFF. The DNA of the CDR3 is TGCGCCAGCAGCCAAGAAGGGAACGTTCAGTGGGAGCTGTTTTTT.

This clone was seen just once. Additional DNA sequences in this sample encode the identical CDR3. The gene calls are TRBV18 and TRBJ2-3; 13 bases line up with TRBD2. Trimming at V came to 0 bases and at J to 3 bases, leaving 0 bases not matched to a gene. Germline assignment: CDR1 KGHSH and CDR2 LQKENI. The CDR3 has 16 residues. This CDR3 is CASSPPGLAGTDTQYF. The CDR3 DNA follows: TGTGCCAGCTCACCACCGGGACTAGCGGGGACAGATACGCAGTATTTT.

Written as DNA, the CDR3 is TGTGCCAGCTCACCACTGAGCTCTGGAAACACCATATATTTT. It is translated as CASSPLSSGNTIYF. The J gene is TRBJ1-3, the V gene TRBV18; D is ambiguous. The V gene lost 1 base and the J gene lost 0 bases, with 4 bases spanning the gap. Germline-derived CDR1 and CDR2 are KGHSH and LQKENI. The CDR3 runs to 14 residues.

This rearrangement joins TRBV2 to TRBJ1-5; D remains ambiguous. The CDR3 is 15 residues long. The germline CDR1 and CDR2 sequences are SNHLY and FYNNEI. Trimming left V 1 base short and J 0 bases short, with 7 bases between. In nucleotides, the CDR3 is TGTGCCAGCAGTGAAGTGGGCCTTAGCAATCAGCCCCAGCATTTT. It translates to CASSEVGLSNQPQHF. The complete variable domain, with remaining parts taken from reference TRBV2 and TRBJ1-5, reads EPEVTQTPSHQVTQMGQEVILRCVPISNHLYFYWYRQILGQKVEFLVSFYNNEISEKSEIFDDQFSVERPDGSNFTLKIRSTKLEDSAMYFCASSEVGLSNQPQHFGDGTRLSIL.

The chain links TRBV19 to TRBJ1-2; D unresolved. Germline-derived CDR1 and CDR2 are LNHDA and SQIVND (reference sequence). Trimming took 1 base from V and 3 from J, leaving 12 bases between them. This CDR3 region has 15 residues. CDR3 in amino acids: CASSIGVGPDYGYTF. The CDR3 DNA reads as TGTGCCAGTAGTATAGGTGTAGGGCCAGACTATGGCTACACCTTC.